Shown below are 24 T cell receptor beta chains from a single sample sequenced in a study of blood T cell repertoires in COVID-19. Assay: immunoSEQ multiplex PCR; the TCRdb copy retains only in-frame clones and omits some. The table has almost 200,000 clones, about 76% seen once. Material for sequencing was peripheral blood. These TCRs come from a woman between 35 and 50 years old with COVID-19, enrolled during active disease.

The CDR3 sequence: CASSFGTSGAYEQYF. In nucleotides, the CDR3 is TGTGCCAGCAGTTTTGGGACTAGCGGCGCCTACGAGCAGTACTTC. The chain recombines TRBV27 with TRBJ2-7; 11 bases line up with TRBD2. The CDR3 spans 15 residues. CDR1 is MNHEY, CDR2 SMNVEV, per germline (reference sequence). The V segment lost 3 bases and the J segment 2 bases; nucleotides outside the gene matches: 3.

This chain links TRBV19 with TRBJ2-7; 9 bases are shared with TRBD1. Germline V CDR1 and CDR2: LNHDA, SQIVND (reference sequence). The CDR3 runs to 14 residues. J lost 5 bases, V lost 5 bases, and 7 bases had no gene match. Here the CDR3 DNA reads TGTGCCAGTAGTCCAACCGGGACAGGGAACGAGCAGTACTTC. Its translation is CASSPTGTGNEQYF.

The CDR3 reads CASSLARGQGNIQYF. The CDR3 nucleotides are TGTGCCAGCAGTCTAGCTCGCGGACAGGGGAACATTCAGTACTTC. The V call is TRBV6-5, the J call TRBJ2-4; TRBD1 matches at 9 bases. This CDR3 has 15 residues. Germline lookup yields CDR1 MNHEY and CDR2 SVGAGI. Trimming took 5 bases from V and 7 from J; bases not matched to a gene: 9.

V gene TRBV19 combines with J gene TRBJ2-1, with 10 bases that match TRBD2. The germline CDR1 and CDR2 sequences are LNHDA and SQIVND (reference sequence). The CDR3 contains 16 residues. J lost 4 bases, V lost 5 bases, and 8 bases had no gene match. CDR3 nucleotide sequence: TGTGCCAGTAGTCTACTCAGCGGGAGGGCTTACAATGAGCAGTTCTTC. Translation gives CASSLLSGRAYNEQFF.

V gene TRBV5-1 combines with J gene TRBJ2-3; D is perhaps TRBD2 (5 bases). Trimming removed 5 bases from V and 6 bases from J, with 10 bases in between. This CDR3 has 12 amino acids. Per germline, CDR1 SGHRS and CDR2 YFSETQ. The DNA for the CDR3 is TGCGCCAGCAGGCGGGTTAAGGATACGCAGTATTTT. It codes for CASRRVKDTQYF.

J is TRBJ1-2 and V is TRBV7-9; tentatively, D is TRBD1 (6 bases). Deletions cut 2 bases from V and 4 bases from J, with 11 bases between. The CDR3 totals 14 residues. Germline lookup yields CDR1 SEHNR and CDR2 FQNEAQ (reference sequence). The CDR3 loop reads CASSLTGNLYGYTF. In DNA, the CDR3 is TGTGCCAGCAGCTTAACAGGGAACCTCTATGGCTACACCTTC.

The chain couples TRBV18 to TRBJ2-3; D unresolved. The V and J ends lost 5 bases and 10 bases respectively, with 13 bases between them. The germline V gene has CDR1 KGHSH and CDR2 LQKENI. This CDR3 spans 12 amino acids. Here the CDR3 DNA reads TGTGCCAGCTCAGCCTACTCCCTTCCGCAGTATTTT. Residues: CASSAYSLPQYF.

A few counts support this clone. This chain connects TRBV7-3 to TRBJ1-5; D gene ambiguous. The CDR3 extends over 13 amino acids. Trimming removed 1 base from V and 7 bases from J, with 8 bases in between. Germline lookup yields CDR1 SGHTA and CDR2 FQGTGA. The CDR3 region is CASSLMEGQPQHF. In DNA form, the CDR3 reads TGTGCCAGCAGCTTAATGGAGGGCCAGCCCCAGCATTTT.

CDR3 residues: CASSLKSGTVLPYEQYF. CDR3 DNA: TGTGCCAGCAGTTTAAAGTCCGGGACAGTTTTACCCTACGAGCAGTACTTC. The chain is built from TRBV27 and TRBJ2-7; 7 nucleotides agree with TRBD1. The CDR3 is 17 amino acids. In germline, CDR1 is MNHEY, CDR2 SMNVEV (reference sequence). V lost 2 bases to trimming and J lost 2 bases; unmatched junction nucleotides: 12.

On this clone: With a much larger clone just one base away, this may be a read error. This rearrangement joins TRBV11-2 to TRBJ1-1, with D possibly being TRBD1 (5 bases). CDR1 is SGHAT, CDR2 FQNNGV, per germline. The CDR3 contains 13 residues. V lost 3 bases, J lost 3 bases, and 8 bases lay in between. The CDR3 nucleotides read TGTGCCAGCAGCTTCCAGGGTGACACTGAAGCTTTCTTT. The encoded protein is CASSFQGDTEAFF.

The genes are TRBV5-1 and TRBJ1-4; 8 positions agree with TRBD1. The germline CDR1 and CDR2 sequences are SGHRS and YFSETQ. The CDR3 length is 19 residues. J lost 3 bases, V lost 0 bases, and 13 bases had no gene match. CDR3 in amino acids: CASSLVQGAGSGSNEKLFF. CDR3 bases: TGCGCCAGCAGCTTGGTGCAGGGGGCCGGTAGCGGATCTAATGAAAAACTGTTTTTT.

This clone was seen once. The chain carries TRBV19 and TRBJ2-3; the match to TRBD1 covers 8 bases. Germline CDR1 LNHDA, CDR2 SQIVND (reference sequence). The CDR3 spans 15 residues. The V and J ends lost 1 base and 4 bases, in that order; junction bases with no gene match: 4. CDR3 residues: CASSIAGGWPDTQYF. Written as DNA, the CDR3 is TGTGCCAGTAGTATAGCAGGGGGCTGGCCAGATACGCAGTATTTT.

The V and J genes are TRBV5-8 and TRBJ1-5; D call uncertain. The CDR3 sequence is 12 residues long. V was shortened by 2 bases and J by 7 bases, with 7 bases between the two germline ends. Germline V gene lookup returns CDR1 SGHTS and CDR2 YDEGEE. The DNA for the CDR3 is TGTGCCAGCAGCTTCGGCGGGCAGCCCCAGCATTTT. It codes for CASSFGGQPQHF.

The chain joins TRBV3-1 (or the pseudogene TRBV3-2) to TRBJ2-5; D may be TRBD2 (6 bases). Germline CDR1 is LGHDT and CDR2 is YNNKEL (reference sequence). CDR3 length equals 16 residues. V was trimmed by 5 bases and J by 5 bases, leaving 21 bases between them. The CDR3 DNA is TGTGCCAGCAGCAGGGGTCCGGCAGCGGGTAAGGAGACCCAGTACTTC. Its protein is CASSRGPAAGKETQYF.

The chain uses TRBV30 and TRBJ1-6, with 8 bases matching TRBD1. CDR3 length: 16 residues. With 2 bases clipped from V and 9 bases from J, the junction kept 12 bases outside the gene matches. From germline, CDR1 is GTSNPN and CDR2 SVGIG (reference sequence). The CDR3 bases are TGTGCCTGGAGTCCCGCTTACACAGGGGGGGGTTCACCCCTCCACTTT. Its translation: CAWSPAYTGGGSPLHF.

This clone was seen only a few times. The chain links TRBV2 to TRBJ1-5, with a tentative D call TRBD1 (5 bases). This CDR3 has 14 residues. Trimming cost V 3 bases and J 4 bases, with 10 bases left between them. Per the germline V gene, CDR1 is SNHLY and CDR2 is FYNNEI. CDR3 in DNA: TGTGCCAGCAGTGACTACAGGAATAATCAGCCCCAGCATTTT. As protein: CASSDYRNNQPQHF. Supplemented by reference TRBV2 and TRBJ1-5, the full variable domain reads EPEVTQTPSHQVTQMGQEVILRCVPISNHLYFYWYRQILGQKVEFLVSFYNNEISEKSEIFDDQFSVERPDGSNFTLKIRSTKLEDSAMYFCASSDYRNNQPQHFGDGTRLSIL.

The V and J genes are TRBV7-9 and TRBJ2-7, with 8 bases identical to TRBD2. The CDR3 is made up of 15 amino acids. J gave up 4 bases and V 4 bases, and 9 bases lay outside the gene matches. From germline, CDR1 is SEHNR and CDR2 FQNEAQ (reference sequence). The CDR3 region is CASSSPQRERYEQYF. As DNA, the CDR3 is TGTGCCAGCAGCTCACCCCAGCGGGAGAGGTACGAGCAGTACTTC.

The CDR3 reads CASSLGLAIGSDTQYF. The CDR3 DNA reads as TGTGCCAGCAGCCTCGGACTAGCGATCGGTTCAGATACGCAGTATTTT. This chain joins TRBV6-2 or TRBV6-3 and TRBJ2-3; 9 bases are shared with TRBD2. Germline lookup yields CDR1 MNHEY and CDR2 SVGEGT. This CDR3 has 16 amino acids. With V trimmed by 6 bases and J by 4 bases, 11 bases remained unmatched.

The V and J genes are TRBV7-9 and TRBJ2-2; 9 bases line up with TRBD1. Germline trimming cut 5 bases from V and 2 bases from J; bases unmatched to any gene: 3. CDR1 is SEHNR, CDR2 FQNEAQ, per germline (reference sequence). CDR3 length: 15 residues. The CDR3 DNA reads TGTGCCAGCAGCCCGGGACAGGGTAACACCGGGGAGCTGTTTTTT. This gives the protein CASSPGQGNTGELFF.

This clone was observed a handful of times. This sequence joins TRBV7-9 and TRBJ1-2; D may be TRBD1 (5 bases). Germline CDR1 is SEHNR and CDR2 is FQNEAQ (reference sequence). V was shortened by 1 base and J by 4 bases, with 16 bases between the two germline ends. The CDR3 is 16 residues long. The chain's CDR3 is CASSLDYWQGGYGYTF. DNA of the CDR3: TGTGCCAGCAGCTTAGACTATTGGCAGGGCGGCTATGGCTACACCTTC.

The chain carries TRBV5-1 and TRBJ2-1; D gene uncertain. Germline V lookup: CDR1 SGHRS, CDR2 YFSETQ. V lost 1 base to trimming and J lost 8 bases, with 16 bases between them. The CDR3 runs 15 residues. The CDR3 reads CASSLRLVRRYEQFF. The CDR3 coding sequence is TGCGCCAGCAGCTTGCGGTTGGTTCGCCGATATGAGCAGTTCTTC.

The V and J genes are TRBV7-9 and TRBJ2-4; maybe TRBD1 (5 bases). The germline V and J ends were trimmed by 5 bases and 7 bases, with 21 bases remaining between them. This CDR3 comprises 16 residues. The germline gives CDR1 SEHNR, CDR2 FQNEAQ (reference sequence). In DNA, the CDR3 is TGTGCCAGCAGCCCCCGACCCGACAGCCTGATCAACATTCAGTACTTC. Translating gives CASSPRPDSLINIQYF.

This clone has only one observation. The chain links TRBV7-2 to TRBJ2-3, with TRBD2 identical over 13 bases. V shed 7 bases, J shed 4 bases, and the junction held 14 bases outside the gene matches. This CDR3 is 18 amino acids long. The germline gives CDR1 SGHTA, CDR2 FQGNSA. CDR3 protein: CASIQTGTSGAAADTQYF. DNA for the CDR3: TGTGCCAGCATCCAGACCGGGACTAGCGGGGCCGCCGCAGATACGCAGTATTTT.

V gene TRBV6-4 combines with J gene TRBJ2-2; 8 nucleotides match TRBD2. Trimming removed 6 bases from V and 6 bases from J; junction bases left unmatched: 6. CDR3 size: 14 residues. Germline CDR1 is MRHNA and CDR2 is SNTAGT. The CDR3 is CASSVTGGPGELFF. The CDR3 DNA reads as TGTGCCAGCAGCGTGACGGGGGGGCCCGGGGAGCTGTTTTTT.